The rows below give T cell receptor beta chains drawn from one sample of a study of cytomegalovirus exposure and HLA in healthy donors. The repertoire was sequenced with immunoSEQ multiplex PCR; TCRdb's copy has only in-frame clones and lacks some. In all, the sample yields some 130,000 clones. The sample comprised PBMCs. The source of these receptors is a man younger than 35 in good health and CMV-seronegative. CDR3s include the opening cysteine and the closing phenylalanine or tryptophan. Each record gives: D gene, J gene, V gene, CDR3 DNA, CDR3 protein. D genes are given only for firm matches.

TRBD2,TRBJ2-5,TRBV9,TGTGCCAGCAGCGTAGCCCCCACTAGCAGGAGCGGGGCAGAGACCCAGTACTTC,CASSVAPTSRSGAETQYF
TRBD1,TRBJ2-7,TRBV19,TGTGCCACATCCGGGACAGGCTCCTACGAGCAGTACTTC,CATSGTGSYEQYF
-,TRBJ2-1,TRBV4-1,TGCGCCAGCAGCCAAGTGTCAAGAGGCGAGCAGTTCTTC,CASSQVSRGEQFF
TRBD2,TRBJ2-2,TRBV9,TGTGCCAGCAGCCCAGACATGGCTAGCGGGAGATTGGGGGAGCTGTTTTTT,CASSPDMASGRLGELFF
-,TRBJ2-7,TRBV5-6,TGTGCCAGCAGCGAGGGTGCGGCCTACGAGCAGTACTTC,CASSEGAAYEQYF
-,TRBJ2-3,TRBV15,TGTGCCACCAGCTTTGAGGGAACAGATACGCAGTATTTT,CATSFEGTDTQYF
TRBD2,TRBJ2-3,TRBV5-1,TGCGCCAGCAGCTTTAGCGGGAGGGCGGGTGATACGCAGTATTTT,CASSFSGRAGDTQYF
-,TRBJ2-7,TRBV27,TGTGCCAGCAGTCTTAGCGGATCCTACGAGCAGTACTTC,CASSLSGSYEQYF
TRBD2,TRBJ2-7,TRBV11-2,TGTGCCAGCAGCTTCCTAGCGGGAGGGGGTGAGCAGTACTTC,CASSFLAGGGEQYF
-,TRBJ2-2,TRBV4-2,TGTGCCAGCACGTCCAGGGCCAACACCGGGGAGCTGTTTTTT,CASTSRANTGELFF
TRBD1,TRBJ1-2,TRBV30,TGTGCCTGGACCGGGACAGGGAGCTATGGCTACACCTTC,CAWTGTGSYGYTF
TRBD2,TRBJ2-2,TRBV5-1,TGCGCCAGCAGCTTGAGGGGACTAGCGGGGGGTTACGCGAACACCGGGGAGCTGTTTTTT,CASSLRGLAGGYANTGELFF
-,TRBJ2-2,TRBV29-1,TGCAGCGTCTATATCTCGGACAGTCCCGGGGAGCTGTTTTTT,CSVYISDSPGELFF
TRBD2,TRBJ2-3,TRBV7-9,TGTGCCAGCAGCCCAATGAGCGGGGGCGACACAGATACGCAGTATTTT,CASSPMSGGDTDTQYF
-,TRBJ1-3,TRBV11-2,TGTGCCAGCAGCCCACCTCGACAGGTCTCTGGAAACACCATATATTTT,CASSPPRQVSGNTIYF